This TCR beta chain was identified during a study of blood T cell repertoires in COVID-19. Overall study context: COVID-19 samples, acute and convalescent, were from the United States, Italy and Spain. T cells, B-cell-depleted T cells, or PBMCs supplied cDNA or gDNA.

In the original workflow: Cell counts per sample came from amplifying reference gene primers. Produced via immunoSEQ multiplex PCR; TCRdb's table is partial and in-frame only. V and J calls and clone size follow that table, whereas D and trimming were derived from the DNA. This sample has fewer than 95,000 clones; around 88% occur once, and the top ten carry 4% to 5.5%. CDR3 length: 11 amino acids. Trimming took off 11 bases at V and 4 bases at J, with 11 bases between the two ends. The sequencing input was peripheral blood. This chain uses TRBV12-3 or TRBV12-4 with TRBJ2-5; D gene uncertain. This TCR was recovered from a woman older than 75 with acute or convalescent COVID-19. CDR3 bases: TGTGCCTCCAGGTTGGGAGAGACCCAGTACTTC. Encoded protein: CASRLGETQYF.